This T cell receptor beta chain was sequenced for a study of Tregs in tolerant kidney transplant recipients. Points from the study as a whole: Expanding Tregs on activated donor B cells appeared to best identify donor-specific TCRbeta clones.

Unstimulated regulatory T cells (CD4+CD25+CD127-), CD4+CD25- non-regulatory cells, CD4 and CD8 cells were FACS-sorted from thawed PBMCs. The table came from immunoSEQ multiplex PCR; TCRdb's copy has only in-frame clones and leaves some out. The sample includes roughly 32,000 clones. The V segment lost 2 bases and the J segment 5 bases; nucleotides outside the gene matches: 6. CDR1 and CDR2 (germline): DFQATT, SNEGSKA (reference sequence). The CDR3 spans 15 residues. On this clone itself: No antigen is known for it. The read halts 3 residues ahead of the CDR3 end, with the missing end drawn from the germline J gene.

This TCR was sampled from a human donor who received a combined kidney and bone marrow transplant. The J gene is TRBJ2-7, the V gene TRBV20-1, with 13 bases matching TRBD2. The source was CD8+ T cells from blood, collected before the transplant. The chain's CDR3 is CSARRGGLAGNEQYF. The DNA read from the CDR3 is TGCAGTGCTAGAAGGGGGGGACTAGCGGGAAACGAG.